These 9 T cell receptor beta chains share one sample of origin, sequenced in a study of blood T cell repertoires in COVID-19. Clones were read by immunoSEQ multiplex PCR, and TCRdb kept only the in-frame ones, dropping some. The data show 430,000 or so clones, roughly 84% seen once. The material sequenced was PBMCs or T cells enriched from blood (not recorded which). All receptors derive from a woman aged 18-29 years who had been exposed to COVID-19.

The CDR3 loop reads CASSSAGTGYNEQFF. In DNA form, the CDR3 reads TGTGCCAGCAGTTCCGCTGGGACAGGATACAATGAGCAGTTCTTC. This chain joins TRBV28 and TRBJ2-1; 8 bases are a match to TRBD1. Germline lookup yields CDR1 MDHEN and CDR2 SYDVKM. The CDR3 consists of 15 residues. Unmatched junction bases numbered 6, after V lost 4 bases and J lost 4 bases.

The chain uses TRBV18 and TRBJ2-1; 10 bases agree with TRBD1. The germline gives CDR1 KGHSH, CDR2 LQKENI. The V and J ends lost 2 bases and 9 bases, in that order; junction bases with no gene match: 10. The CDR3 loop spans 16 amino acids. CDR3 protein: CASSPGTGAPTAEQFF. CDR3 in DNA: TGTGCCAGCTCACCAGGGACAGGGGCGCCTACAGCTGAGCAGTTCTTC. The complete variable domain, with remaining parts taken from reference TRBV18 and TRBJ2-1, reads NAGVMQNPRHLVRRRGQEARLRCSPMKGHSHVYWYRQLPEEGLKFMVYLQKENIIDESGMPKERFSAEFPKEGPSILRIQQVVRGDSAAYFCASSPGTGAPTAEQFFGPGTRLTVL.

The CDR3 loop is CASSPLPGQGSYEQYF. In DNA, the CDR3 is TGTGCCAGCTCACCACTACCGGGACAGGGATCCTACGAGCAGTACTTC. This chain uses TRBV18 with TRBJ2-7; TRBD1 agrees at 9 bases. The germline gives CDR1 KGHSH, CDR2 LQKENI. V was clipped by 1 base and J by 1 base; unmatched bases: 5. This CDR3 contains 16 residues.

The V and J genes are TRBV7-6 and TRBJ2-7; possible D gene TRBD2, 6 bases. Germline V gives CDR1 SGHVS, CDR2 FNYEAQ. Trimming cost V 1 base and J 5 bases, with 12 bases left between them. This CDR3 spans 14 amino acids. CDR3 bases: TGTGCCAGCAGCTTAGTCGCGGGACTCGACGAGCAGTACTTC. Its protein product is CASSLVAGLDEQYF.

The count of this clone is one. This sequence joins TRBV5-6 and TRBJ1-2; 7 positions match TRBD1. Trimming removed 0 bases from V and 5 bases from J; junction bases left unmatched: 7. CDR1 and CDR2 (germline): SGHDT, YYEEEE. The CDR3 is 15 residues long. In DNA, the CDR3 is TGTGCCAGCAGCTTGGGACAGGGATTTGGGTATGGCTACACCTTC. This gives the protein CASSLGQGFGYGYTF.

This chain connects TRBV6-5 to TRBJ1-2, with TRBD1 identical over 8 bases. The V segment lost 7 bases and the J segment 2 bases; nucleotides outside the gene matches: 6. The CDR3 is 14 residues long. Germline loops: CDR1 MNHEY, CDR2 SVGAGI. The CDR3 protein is CASNIGQGNYGYTF. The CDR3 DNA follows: TGTGCCAGCAATATTGGACAGGGAAACTATGGCTACACCTTC.

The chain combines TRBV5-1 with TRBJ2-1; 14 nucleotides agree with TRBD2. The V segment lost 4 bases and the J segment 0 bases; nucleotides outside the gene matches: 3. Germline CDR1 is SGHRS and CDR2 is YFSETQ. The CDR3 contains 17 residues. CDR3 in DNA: TGCGCCAGCAGCATCGGGACTAGCGGGAGCTCCTACAATGAGCAGTTCTTC. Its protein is CASSIGTSGSSYNEQFF.

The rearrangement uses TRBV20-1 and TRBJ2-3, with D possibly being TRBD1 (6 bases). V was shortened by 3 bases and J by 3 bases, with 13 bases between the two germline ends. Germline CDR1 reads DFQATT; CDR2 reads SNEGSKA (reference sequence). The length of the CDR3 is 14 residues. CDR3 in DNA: TGCAGTGCTAGTAATGGGGGCGGGACAGATACGCAGTATTTT. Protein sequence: CSASNGGGTDTQYF.

CDR3 nucleotide sequence: TGTGCCAGCAGTTCAACAGGGGCCGGTAATGAAAAACTGTTTTTT. It codes for CASSSTGAGNEKLFF. The V call is TRBV28, the J call TRBJ1-4; TRBD1 matches 7 bases. V lost 4 bases and J lost 4; bases outside the gene matches: 6. CDR1 is MDHEN, CDR2 SYDVKM, per germline. The CDR3 spans 15 residues.